A single sample gave rise to the 20 T cell receptor beta chains below, sequenced in a study of CD8 T cells in ankylosing spondylitis. In TCRdb, the 5' RACE reads were re-called with MiXCR into one record per CDR3 protein. Of about 300,000 distinct CDR3 sequences listed, around 10% are singletons. Sequencing input: blood, either unsorted or a sorted T cell fraction (not recorded which). Receptors originate from a female donor with ankylosing spondylitis or in good health (not recorded which).

This clonotype was observed many times. The rearrangement joins TRBV28 to TRBJ1-1, with 11 bases that match TRBD1. The CDR3 contains 15 residues. V was clipped by 6 bases and J by 5 bases; unmatched bases: 8. CDR1 and CDR2 from the germline V gene are MDHEN and SYDVKM. The CDR3 DNA follows: TGTGCCAGCAGAGGACAGGGGGCAGTTAGGACTGAAGCTTTCTTT. Protein sequence: CASRGQGAVRTEAFF.

This chain uses TRBV7-2 with TRBJ1-2, with TRBD1 identical over 8 bases. The V gene end was trimmed by 1 base and the J gene end by 7 bases; junction bases not matched to a gene: 8. Germline-derived CDR1 and CDR2 are SGHTA and FQGNSA. The CDR3 runs to 15 residues. The CDR3, as DNA: TGTGCCAGCAGCTTAGTCCCAGGGGGCGCGTCTGGCTACACCTTC. It yields the protein CASSLVPGGASGYTF. Supplemented by reference TRBV7-2 and TRBJ1-2, the full variable domain reads GAGVSQSPSNKVTEKGKDVELRCDPISGHTALYWYRQSLGQGLEFLIYFQGNSAPDKSGLPSDRFSAERTGGSVSTLTIQRTQQEDSAVYLCASSLVPGGASGYTFGSGTRLTVV.

This clonotype was recorded many times. The chain combines TRBV20-1 with TRBJ1-2, with D perhaps TRBD1 (5 bases). CDR1 and CDR2 (germline): DFQATT, SNEGSKA (reference sequence). The CDR3 has 13 residues. With 3 bases removed from V and 7 bases from J, the gap between germline ends came to 15 bases. CDR3 residues: CSASGDGTSGYTF. DNA of the CDR3: TGCAGTGCTAGTGGGGACGGGACTTCTGGCTACACCTTC.

This clonotype was seen a few times. The chain uses TRBV11-2 and TRBJ2-5, with TRBD2 identical over 9 bases. The CDR3 is made up of 15 amino acids. The J segment lost 2 bases and the V segment lost 3 bases, leaving 4 bases of the junction unmatched. Germline V lookup: CDR1 SGHAT, CDR2 FQNNGV. The CDR3 here is CASSFGLAQQETQYF. As DNA, the CDR3 is TGTGCCAGCAGCTTTGGACTAGCGCAACAAGAGACCCAGTACTTC.

Notes on this clonotype: A much larger clone differs by one base, so this may be a read error. The chain employs TRBV5-4 and TRBJ2-2; 7 nucleotides match TRBD2. CDR1 and CDR2 (germline): SGHNT, YYREEE (reference sequence). The CDR3 length is 15 residues. Losses at the gene ends were 4 bases for V and 6 bases for J; bases not matched to a gene: 9. The CDR3 loop reads CASSASLADAGELFF. Here the CDR3 DNA reads TGTGCCAGCAGCGCTTCGCTAGCGGATGCCGGGGAGCTGTTTTTT.

CDR3 sequence: CASSGQLYGNQPQHF. CDR3 nucleotide sequence: TGTGCCAGTAGTGGACAGTTGTATGGCAATCAGCCCCAGCATTTT. The V and J genes are TRBV19 and TRBJ1-5; D possibly corresponds to TRBD1 (6 bases). The CDR3 has 15 residues. Looked up from germline, CDR1 is LNHDA and CDR2 is SQIVND (reference sequence). V was pared by 5 bases and J by 2 bases, with 13 bases between. The full variable domain, completed using reference TRBV19 and TRBJ1-5, is DGGITQSPKYLFRKEGQNVTLSCEQNLNHDAMYWYRQDPGQGLRLIYYSQIVNDFQKGDIAEGYSVSREKKESFPLTVTSAQKNPTAFYLCASSGQLYGNQPQHFGDGTRLSIL.

This clonotype was detected ten times or more. The chain links TRBV29-1 to TRBJ2-7; D remains ambiguous. The V and J ends lost 6 bases and 5 bases respectively, with 11 bases between them. CDR3 length: 11 residues. Germline V gene data show CDR1 as SQVTM and CDR2 as ANQGSEA. The CDR3 DNA follows: TGCAGCGTGGCCCGGGCGAACGAGCAGTACTTC. It encodes CSVARANEQYF.

V and J are TRBV5-1 and TRBJ1-4; TRBD1 aligns across 7 bases. The CDR3 extends over 15 amino acids. Looked up from germline, CDR1 is SGHRS and CDR2 is YFSETQ. J lost 5 bases, V lost 2 bases, and 6 bases had no gene match. The CDR3 region has the DNA TGCGCCAGCAGCTTCTCCCAGGGGGGAAATGAAAAACTGTTTTTT. It yields the protein CASSFSQGGNEKLFF.

Details on this clonotype: The germline gene is not matched at one end of the junction; a read error may be the cause. Written as DNA, the CDR3 is TGTGGCAGCAGCCAAGACAGGGGGGCCACTGAAGCTTTCTTT. Translated, it gives CGSSQDRGATEAFF. The chain has TRBV3-1 and TRBJ1-1; 9 bases are a match to TRBD1. This CDR3 spans 14 amino acids. Germline loops: CDR1 LGHDT, CDR2 YNNKEL (reference sequence).

This clonotype has just a few counts. As DNA, the CDR3 is TGTGCCAGCCCTCCGGCTAGCGGGAGATCTACCTACGAGCAGTACTTC. Its protein product is CASPPASGRSTYEQYF. This chain joins TRBV28 and TRBJ2-7, with TRBD2 identical over 10 bases. J lost 2 bases, V lost 8 bases, and 12 bases had no gene match. Germline-derived CDR1 and CDR2 are MDHEN and SYDVKM. The CDR3 loop spans 16 amino acids. Supplemented by reference TRBV28 and TRBJ2-7, the full variable domain reads DVKVTQSSRYLVKRTGEKVFLECVQDMDHENMFWYRQDPGLGLRLIYFSYDVKMKEKGDIPEGYSVSREKKERFSLILESASTNQTSMYLCASPPASGRSTYEQYFGPGTRLTVT.

This clonotype was seen ten or more times. J is TRBJ2-3 and V is TRBV5-1; D is ambiguous. V was shortened by 2 bases and J by 6 bases, with 13 bases between the two germline ends. Germline V gene data show CDR1 as SGHRS and CDR2 as YFSETQ. The CDR3 is 14 amino acids. The CDR3 DNA reads TGCGCCAGCAGCTTCGATACTGGTCCGGATACGCAGTATTTT. Its protein product is CASSFDTGPDTQYF.

In this sample, this clonotype turned up many times. This sequence joins TRBV29-1 and TRBJ2-3; TRBD2 aligns across 8 bases. Germline CDR1 SQVTM, CDR2 ANQGSEA. The CDR3 spans 14 residues. V shed 6 bases and J 1 base; nucleotides not matched to a gene: 6. The CDR3 sequence: CSVAGAPGTDTQYF. The CDR3 DNA is TGCAGCGTAGCGGGAGCTCCCGGCACAGATACGCAGTATTTT.

This clonotype was picked up a small number of times. The chain links TRBV20-1 to TRBJ2-5, with 7 bases matching TRBD2. The J segment lost 5 bases and the V segment lost 5 bases, leaving 8 bases of the junction unmatched. CDR1 and CDR2 from the germline V gene are DFQATT and SNEGSKA (reference sequence). This CDR3 region has 13 residues. This CDR3 reads CSAYLPGGETQYF. CDR3 nucleotide sequence: TGCAGTGCTTACCTCCCCGGGGGGGAGACCCAGTACTTC.

This clonotype was counted between two and nine times. The V and J genes are TRBV27 and TRBJ2-1, with D tentatively TRBD2 (6 bases). V lost 6 bases and J 9 bases, leaving 18 bases between the germline ends. The CDR3 runs to 14 residues. Germline CDR1 is MNHEY and CDR2 is SMNVEV (reference sequence). The DNA of the CDR3 is TGTGCCAGCAGCCGGGAGCCCAGCAGGCTTGAGCAGTTCTTC. Translating it yields CASSREPSRLEQFF.

The rearrangement uses TRBV9 and TRBJ1-1; D is perhaps TRBD1 (5 bases). The CDR3 is 16 residues long. CDR1 is SGDLS, CDR2 YYNGEE, per germline. V lost 2 bases to trimming and J lost 5 bases, with 19 bases between them. In DNA form, the CDR3 reads TGTGCCAGCAGCGTGTCGTCGGGGACGGTGGGTACTGAAGCTTTCTTT. Protein sequence: CASSVSSGTVGTEAFF.

This clonotype was recorded many times. J is TRBJ2-1 and V is TRBV6-2 or TRBV6-3; the match to TRBD2 covers 12 bases. The germline gives CDR1 MNHEY, CDR2 SVGEGT. This CDR3 region has 15 residues. J gave up 7 bases and V 5 bases, and 6 bases lay outside the gene matches. CDR3 DNA: TGTGCCAGCAGTGGACTAGCGGGAACGGGGAATGAGCAGTTCTTC. It specifies CASSGLAGTGNEQFF.

This clonotype was observed many times. J is TRBJ2-7 and V is TRBV20-1; a weak D match, TRBD1 (5 bases). V was shortened by 3 bases and J by 0 bases, with 15 bases between the two germline ends. CDR3 length equals 15 residues. Germline-derived CDR1 and CDR2 are DFQATT and SNEGSKA (reference sequence). Here the CDR3 reads CSASQGAFNSYEQYF. The CDR3 nucleotides read TGCAGTGCTAGTCAGGGTGCCTTCAACTCCTACGAGCAGTACTTC.

This clonotype turned up a few times. The chain carries TRBV7-2 and TRBJ2-4; D is ambiguous. Germline assignment: CDR1 SGHTA and CDR2 FQGNSA. V lost 5 bases to trimming and J lost 7 bases, with 18 bases between them. The CDR3 consists of 15 residues. Here the CDR3 DNA reads TGTGCCAGCAGCGCAGCCTCTCCGGGTCCCAACATTCAGTACTTC. This sequence encodes CASSAASPGPNIQYF.

This clonotype was observed many times. V usage is TRBV20-1 and J usage is TRBJ1-1; the D gene is possibly TRBD1 (5 bases). Germline assignment: CDR1 DFQATT and CDR2 SNEGSKA (reference sequence). This CDR3 contains 15 residues. V shed 5 bases and J shed 1 base, with 17 bases lying between them. CDR3 loop: CSAPNLGTGNTEAFF. CDR3 nucleotides: TGCAGTGCTCCTAACTTAGGGACCGGGAACACTGAAGCTTTCTTT.

This clonotype was found many times. The J gene is TRBJ2-5, the V gene TRBV20-1; 12 bases agree with TRBD2. Germline CDR1 and CDR2: DFQATT and SNEGSKA (reference sequence). V was pared by 6 bases and J by 5 bases, with 7 bases of the junction left unmatched. The CDR3 length is 14 residues. The CDR3 region has the DNA TGCAGTGCCCCACTAGCGGGGGGTATGGAGACCCAGTACTTC. Protein: CSAPLAGGMETQYF.